These 18 T cell receptor beta chains originate from one sample sequenced in a study of human T cells and chemical hapten exposure (dated by TCRdb to the early 2020s). This specimen's time point label, per the study, means: healthy volunteer bleed at 6 weeks. Total RNA was isolated from unfractionated whole blood collected in Tempus Blood RNA tubes. The library came from RACE. The sequencing machine was a NextSeq 500. TCRdb handled the public reads itself, with Q25 trimming in fastp and clone calling in MiXCR, and kept productive beta chains. When rows share a CDR3 protein, they turn into one entry using the most common DNA and genes. This sample has about 37,000 distinct CDR3 sequences in its table, and less than 5.5% of those were observed once. The ten largest clones represent more than 10% of the sample. The sequencing sample was made of whole blood. These receptors all stem from a human donor in good health. Some clones in this sample may be carry-over from other donors' samples.

About this clonotype: This could be a read error, since a much larger clone is one nucleotide away. The V gene is TRBV30, the J gene TRBJ2-7; D is ambiguous. Trimming stripped 2 bases from V and 4 bases from J, with 15 bases between. The CDR3 is 14 amino acids. Germline V gene sequence: CDR1 GTSNPN, CDR2 SVGIG (reference sequence). DNA for the CDR3: TGTGCCTGGAGTCCCAGTACTACCTTTTACGAGCAGTACTTC. Translated: CAWSPSTTFYEQYF.

A word on this clonotype: Possible read error: a much larger clone is one base away. This sequence joins TRBV7-2 and TRBJ1-1; no clear D gene. Per germline, CDR1 SGHTA and CDR2 FQGNSA. CDR3 length: 14 amino acids. The CDR3 region is CASSPHRGNTEDFF. In nucleotides, the CDR3 is TGTGCCAGCAGCCCCCATAGAGGGAACACTGAAGATTTCTTT.

This clonotype has at least ten counts. The chain recombines TRBV6-5 with TRBJ1-5; 8 nucleotides align to TRBD1. J gave up 5 bases and V 8 bases, and 5 bases lay outside the gene matches. This CDR3 spans 13 amino acids. The germline V gene encodes CDR1 MNHEY and CDR2 SVGAGI. CDR3 sequence: CASGGTGYQPQHF. CDR3 bases: TGTGCCAGCGGGGGGACAGGTTATCAGCCCCAGCATTTT.

Here the CDR3 reads CASSLQGGAEAFF. Here the CDR3 DNA reads TGTGCCAGCAGTCTACAGGGAGGCGCTGAAGCTTTCTTT. The chain is built from TRBV5-4 and TRBJ1-1; D is perhaps TRBD1 (6 bases). V lost 5 bases to trimming and J lost 6 bases, with 14 bases between them. The germline V gene encodes CDR1 SGHNT and CDR2 YYREEE (reference sequence). The CDR3 spans 13 residues.

This clonotype turned up a few times. This clone may be a read error of a much larger clone one base away. The CDR3 reads CSVEDRAGNEQFF. CDR3 bases: TGCAGCGTTGAAGACAGGGCGGGCAATGAGCAGTTCTTC. This chain joins TRBV29-1 and TRBJ2-1; D may match TRBD1 or TRBD2 (5 bases each). Between the trimmed V and J ends, which lost 0 bases and 6 bases, there was a span of 9 bases. Germline V gene lookup returns CDR1 SQVTM and CDR2 ANQGSEA. The CDR3 extends over 13 amino acids.

A note on this clonotype: This may come from a read error, since a much larger clone is one base off. This chain links TRBV28 with TRBJ2-1; D remains ambiguous. From germline, CDR1 is MDHEN and CDR2 SYDVKM. The CDR3 contains 11 residues. For the CDR3, the DNA is TGTACCACCAGTCTTTACAATGAGCAGTTCTTC. Its protein is CTTSLYNEQFF.

J is TRBJ2-2 and V is TRBV25-1; 9 bases line up with TRBD1. Germline CDR1 reads MGHDK; CDR2 reads SYGVNS. With 7 bases clipped from V and 3 bases from J, the junction kept 3 bases outside the gene matches. The CDR3 is made up of 14 amino acids. The CDR3: CASKGQGDTGELFF. For the CDR3, the DNA is TGTGCCAGCAAGGGACAGGGAGACACCGGGGAGCTGTTTTTT.

This clonotype was counted ten times or more. This rearrangement joins TRBV28 to TRBJ2-7; D may be TRBD1 (6 bases). This CDR3 is 15 amino acids long. V lost 8 bases and J lost 2, with 19 bases in between. Germline CDR1 and CDR2: MDHEN and SYDVKM. The CDR3 nucleotides read TGTGCCAGCTCAGAGATCCGGGACAACGCCTACGAGCAGTACTTC. Its translation: CASSEIRDNAYEQYF.

The V gene is TRBV3-1, the J gene TRBJ1-4; tentatively, D is TRBD1 (5 bases). V lost 0 bases, J lost 6 bases, and 8 bases lay in between. Germline CDR1 LGHDT, CDR2 YNNKEL (reference sequence). This CDR3 contains 14 residues. The CDR3 nucleotides are TGTGCCAGCAGCCAAGAACAGGAGTATGAAAAACTGTTTTTT. It specifies CASSQEQEYEKLFF. Full variable domain (outside the CDR3, taken from reference TRBV3-1 and TRBJ1-4): DTAVSQTPKYLVTQMGNDKSIKCEQNLGHDTMYWYKQDSKKFLKIMFSYNNKELIINETVPNRFSPKSPDKAHLNLHINSLELGDSAVYFCASSQEQEYEKLFFGSGTQLSVL.

This clonotype showed up many times. The chain recombines TRBV29-1 with TRBJ1-1, with D possibly matching TRBD1 (5 bases). Germline lookup yields CDR1 SQVTM and CDR2 ANQGSEA. There are 11 residues in the CDR3. V shed 5 bases and J shed 4 bases, with 8 bases lying between them. CDR3 sequence: CSVSGTTEAFF. In nucleotides, the CDR3 is TGCAGCGTTTCAGGGACCACTGAAGCTTTCTTT.

This clonotype was counted ten times or more. The genes are TRBV10-3 and TRBJ1-6; 7 positions agree with TRBD1. This CDR3 region has 16 residues. Germline CDR1 and CDR2: ENHRY and SYGVKD. V gave up 3 bases and J gave up 10 bases; unmatched junction bases: 12. The CDR3 spells CAISDPTDRVGSPLHF. CDR3 bases: TGTGCCATCAGTGACCCCACCGACAGGGTTGGCTCACCCCTCCACTTT.

The DNA for the CDR3 is TGTGCCAGCAGCTTGGCCGGGGGCTACCTGAATGAGCAGTTCTTC. Protein product: CASSLAGGYLNEQFF. V usage is TRBV11-2 and J usage is TRBJ2-1; TRBD1 or TRBD2 may be the D gene (6 bases each). Germline CDR1 is SGHAT and CDR2 is FQNNGV. The CDR3 has 15 amino acids. V lost 3 bases and J lost 7, with 16 bases in between.

This clonotype occurred many times. V and J are TRBV5-1 and TRBJ2-3; possibly TRBD1 or TRBD2 for D (5 bases each). CDR3 size: 14 residues. Trimming shortened V by 5 bases and J by 5 bases, and 15 bases separated the two germline ends. Germline-derived CDR1 and CDR2 are SGHRS and YFSETQ. In DNA, the CDR3 is TGCGCCAGCAGTTCGCAGGGAGTACAAGATACGCAGTATTTT. Translation: CASSSQGVQDTQYF.

This clonotype was counted ten times or more. The gene calls are TRBV7-7 and TRBJ2-3, with TRBD2 as a possible D gene (5 bases). Germline V CDR1 and CDR2: SSHAT, FNYEAQ (reference sequence). This CDR3 has 14 residues. Trimming removed 1 base at V and 11 bases at J, with 16 bases between. The CDR3 protein is CASSLDPAAVMQYF. The DNA of the CDR3 is TGTGCCAGCAGCTTAGATCCAGCGGCGGTGATGCAGTATTTT.

This clonotype showed up many times. The rearrangement joins TRBV29-1 to TRBJ1-1; 8 bases fit TRBD1. Germline V gene sequence: CDR1 SQVTM, CDR2 ANQGSEA. Losses at the gene ends were 8 bases for V and 4 bases for J; bases not matched to a gene: 3. The CDR3 loop spans 11 amino acids. The chain's CDR3 is CSTTGGTEAFF. The CDR3 DNA reads TGCAGCACTACAGGGGGCACTGAAGCTTTCTTT.

This clonotype appeared many times. The J gene is TRBJ1-1, the V gene TRBV28; a possible D gene is TRBD1 (6 bases). CDR3 length equals 16 residues. The V and J ends lost 4 bases and 8 bases respectively, with 23 bases between them. Germline lookup yields CDR1 MDHEN and CDR2 SYDVKM. The DNA for the CDR3 is TGTGCCAGCAGTTCCAAACCCTTCAGTCCCGGGGGCGAAGCTTTCTTT. As protein: CASSSKPFSPGGEAFF.

This clonotype was counted many times. The CDR3 bases are TGTGCCAGCAGCTTCCAGAGCGGGGACCAAGAGACCCAGTACTTC. It codes for CASSFQSGDQETQYF. The chain carries TRBV7-2 and TRBJ2-5; 7 bases are shared with TRBD2. V shed 3 bases, J shed 0 bases, and the junction held 4 bases outside the gene matches. The CDR3 is 15 residues long. From germline, CDR1 is SGHTA and CDR2 FQGNSA.

In this sample, this clonotype turned up many times. The rearrangement joins TRBV14 to TRBJ2-1; 7 bases are a match to TRBD2. CDR1 and CDR2 from the germline V gene are SGHDN and FVKESK. V dropped 4 bases and J dropped 6; count of bases not matched to a gene: 18. The CDR3 totals 18 residues. The CDR3 spells CASSRNGGIASGGNEQFF. The CDR3 nucleotides are TGTGCCAGCAGCCGAAATGGAGGGATCGCTAGCGGAGGCAATGAGCAGTTCTTC.